This T cell receptor beta chain was identified during a study of identical twins. One entry per CDR3 protein, called by TCRdb with MiXCR from the 5' RACE reads. The table lists around 95,000 distinct CDR3 sequences, less than 6.5% of them singletons. Worth noting for this clonotype: Its antigen is not identified.

Study findings and constraints: Beta clonotypes that were abundant in cord blood contained fewer insertions, a pattern absent from memory repertoires. Compared with unrelated sharing, twin-shared out-of-frame alpha sequences had more low-probability sequences. Weaker excess twin sharing was observed in beta out-of-frame sequences.

Every donor was a healthy Caucasian. Germline CDR1 and CDR2: LGHNT and FRNRAP. The V gene end was trimmed by 6 bases and the J gene end by 4 bases; junction bases not matched to a gene: 18. CDR3 size: 20 residues. V usage is TRBV12-5 and J usage is TRBJ2-5; 15 bases agree with TRBD2. Sequenced: memory T cells sorted from blood. The source is a woman in her fifties or sixties in good health. CDR3 DNA: TGTGCTAGTGGGAACGGACTAGCGGGAGGGTCGCGGCGAATTCGAGAGACCCAGTACTTC. It codes for CASGNGLAGGSRRIRETQYF.